Following are 8 T cell receptor beta chains from one sample sequenced in a study of T cells after yellow fever vaccination. TCRdb fed the 5' RACE reads into MiXCR, producing one record per CDR3 protein. There are a few hundred thousand distinct CDR3 sequences in the sample; around 6.8% occur only once, and over 15% lies in the top ten. The sequences come from PBMCs, collected 45 days after the first yellow fever vaccination. These receptors were taken from a man between 18 and 35 years old who received the YFV17D yellow fever vaccine.

The chain recombines TRBV9 with TRBJ2-5, with D unresolved. CDR3 length: 12 amino acids. Germline V CDR1 and CDR2: SGDLS, YYNGEE. Between the trimmed V and J ends, which lost 4 bases and 2 bases, there was a span of 6 bases. DNA of the CDR3: TGTGCCAGCAGCACAGAACAAGAGACCCAGTACTTC. Residues: CASSTEQETQYF.

Ten or more counts support this clonotype. The J gene is TRBJ2-3, the V gene TRBV3-1, with a tentative D call TRBD2 (6 bases). Germline-derived CDR1 and CDR2 are LGHDT and YNNKEL (reference sequence). V lost 5 bases to trimming and J lost 2 bases, with 17 bases between them. The CDR3 spans 16 residues. CDR3 sequence: CASSYPGTPTTDTQYF. The CDR3 DNA reads as TGTGCCAGCAGCTACCCCGGGACTCCAACCACAGATACGCAGTATTTT.

This clonotype showed up just a few times. The chain has TRBV20-1 and TRBJ2-3, with 9 bases aligning to TRBD2. V was clipped by 6 bases and J by 7 bases; unmatched bases: 11. CDR1 is DFQATT and CDR2 is SNEGSKA in the germline V gene (reference sequence). The CDR3 consists of 14 residues. The CDR3 is CSALNAGGSNTQYF. CDR3 DNA: TGCAGTGCCCTGAACGCGGGGGGGTCAAATACGCAGTATTTT.

In this sample, this clonotype turned up a few times. V and J are TRBV6-1 and TRBJ2-7, with 8 bases aligning to TRBD1. This CDR3 spans 16 amino acids. Per germline, CDR1 MNHNS and CDR2 SASEGT. V lost 6 bases, J lost 4 bases, and 14 bases stayed unmatched. The CDR3 nucleotides read TGTGCCAGCAGCCTTCATAGACAGGGGATTTCGTACGAGCAGTACTTC. It codes for CASSLHRQGISYEQYF.

This clonotype was seen a handful of times. The gene calls are TRBV20-1 and TRBJ2-3; 8 nucleotides align to TRBD1. The CDR3 has 14 residues. Looked up from germline, CDR1 is DFQATT and CDR2 is SNEGSKA (reference sequence). After removal of 3 bases from V and 5 bases from J, the junction contained 7 bases not matched to a gene. The DNA of the CDR3 is TGCAGTGCTAGCACGACAGGGACAGGAGATACGCAGTATTTT. As protein: CSASTTGTGDTQYF.

Ten or more counts support this clonotype. V is TRBV2 and J is TRBJ2-3; 9 bases agree with TRBD2. This CDR3 is built from 15 residues. CDR1 and CDR2 from the germline V gene are SNHLY and FYNNEI. V gave up 8 bases and J gave up 0 bases; unmatched junction bases: 6. The CDR3 nucleotides read TGTGCCAGCCGTCCTAGCGGGGCCAGCACAGATACGCAGTATTTT. This gives the protein CASRPSGASTDTQYF.

This clonotype has only a few counts. The chain combines TRBV20-1 with TRBJ2-5, with a tentative D call TRBD2 (6 bases). The CDR3 is made up of 13 amino acids. Trimming took off 1 base at V and 4 bases at J, with 10 bases between the two ends. Germline-derived CDR1 and CDR2 are DFQATT and SNEGSKA (reference sequence). This CDR3 is CSARAGGVETQYF. The DNA for the CDR3 is TGCAGTGCTAGAGCTGGAGGGGTAGAGACCCAGTACTTC.

This clonotype was seen ten or more times. V and J are TRBV5-1 and TRBJ1-4; TRBD1 might be the D (5 bases). V was pared by 4 bases and J by 4 bases, with 11 bases between. The V gene's germline CDR1 is SGHRS and CDR2 YFSETQ. The CDR3 is made up of 14 amino acids. This chain's CDR3 is CASSLGQFNEKLFF. CDR3 in DNA: TGCGCCAGCAGCCTCGGACAATTTAATGAAAAACTGTTTTTT.